This TCR beta chain was recovered during a study of T cell responses to AZD1222 COVID-19 vaccine. Comment on this clone: No antigen is known for it.

Study-level findings and limits: Most donors were white British and more were female, and clonal diversity was possibly underestimated. Increased Spike-specific TCR breadth and depth were observed after two AZD1222 doses. Vaccine-associated CD4 TCRs ranged over spike, dominating at 160-218 and 743-854.

The repertoire was sequenced with immunoSEQ multiplex PCR; TCRdb's copy has only in-frame clones and lacks some. The table includes about 86,000 clones, roughly 86% detected once. Pooled samples include second doses given at about 4 or 12 weeks. The CDR3 sequence is 13 residues long. Per the germline V gene, CDR1 is MNHEY and CDR2 is SMNVEV (reference sequence). V lost 6 bases, J lost 1 base, and 9 bases lay in between. This sequence originates from an adult who received the AZD1222 COVID-19 vaccine. The specimen comprised peripheral blood, sampled 28 days after the second AZD1222 dose. This sequence joins TRBV27 and TRBJ1-1, with D unclear. CDR3 nucleotide sequence: TGTGCCAGCAGCCGGGTTGAGAACACTGAAGCTTTCTTT. This encodes CASSRVENTEAFF.